This T cell receptor beta chain originates from a study of cytomegalovirus exposure and HLA in healthy donors. General observations from the study: Three chains tied to CMV proved CMV antigen-specific in vitro.

Both 60 Vbeta primers and 13 Jbeta primers went into the PCR. The repertoire was sequenced with immunoSEQ multiplex PCR; TCRdb's copy has only in-frame clones and lacks some. Here the sample spans 95,000 to 100,000 clones, roughly 79% being singletons. Healthy donors of bone marrow made up the group. As concerns this clone: What it binds is not known.

The ends lost 5 bases at V and 5 bases at J; junction bases unmatched: 9. This CDR3 comprises 14 residues. Looked up from germline, CDR1 is SGHTA and CDR2 is FQGNSA. Specimen: PBMCs. This TCR derives from a man aged 35-49 years in good health and CMV-seronegative. The chain has TRBV7-2 and TRBJ2-7, with TRBD2 matching over 7 bases. CDR3 sequence (DNA): TGTGCCAGCAGCCCAAGACTAGCAGTGGACGAGCAGTACTTC. It codes for CASSPRLAVDEQYF. Full variable domain (remainder filled in from reference TRBV7-2 and TRBJ2-7): GAGVSQSPSNKVTEKGKDVELRCDPISGHTALYWYRQSLGQGLEFLIYFQGNSAPDKSGLPSDRFSAERTGGSVSTLTIQRTQQEDSAVYLCASSPRLAVDEQYFGPGTRLTVT.